Presented here are 5 T cell receptor beta chains from one specimen sequenced in a study of T cells in Graves' hyperthyroidism and ophthalmopathy (dated by TCRdb to 2018 to 2020). Library preparation was by multiplex PCR. The sequencer was an Illumina HiSeq 2000. Amplification of TCR beta CDR3 regions was carried out from RNA transcripts. The TCR CDR3 was subjected to a first round of RT-PCR using the HTBI primer set and the Qiagen OneStep RT-PCR kit. Using fastp trimming at Q25 and MiXCR clonotype assembly, TCRdb reanalyzed the public sequencing data and kept in-frame beta chains. Entries that share a CDR3 protein sequence are merged under the most common genes and DNA. The sample data list 650,000 to 800,000 distinct CDR3 sequences, and about 45% of these were observed just once. The ten most abundant clones make up 6.5% to 9% of the sample. Material for sequencing was peripheral blood or thyroid tissue (not recorded which). Source of these receptors: an adult man with Graves' disease, either hyperthyroidism or ophthalmopathy (not recorded which).

Comments on this clonotype: The conserved final phenylalanine or tryptophan is absent from the CDR3, which likely points to a read error. The V and J genes are TRBV2 and TRBJ1-2; 7 nucleotides line up with TRBD1. Germline V gene data show CDR1 as SNHLY and CDR2 as FYNNEI. V dropped 5 bases and J dropped 2; count of bases not matched to a gene: 14. CDR3 size: 17 residues. The CDR3 is CASSLRQGRSSNYGYTL. The CDR3 DNA sequence: TGTGCCAGCAGTCTCAGACAGGGAAGGAGCTCAAACTATGGCTACACCCTC.

CDR3 bases: TGCAGTGCTATGGCAGGGGGCAAATATGGCTACACCTTC. This gives the protein CSAMAGGKYGYTF. The chain uses TRBV10-2 and TRBJ1-2, with TRBD1 identical over 8 bases. Germline CDR1 reads WSHSY; CDR2 reads SAAADI. This CDR3 region has 13 residues.

The chain links TRBV10-1 to TRBJ2-5; D is possibly TRBD2 (6 bases). This CDR3 has 13 amino acids. Germline V gives CDR1 WNHNN, CDR2 SYGVQD (reference sequence). V was trimmed by 10 bases and J by 0 bases, leaving 12 bases between them. As DNA, the CDR3 is TGCGCCAACATTCGGGACTACCAAGAGACCCAGTACTTC. Translated, it gives CANIRDYQETQYF.

The count of this clonotype is one. The chain links TRBV10-3 to TRBJ2-5; the D gene is possibly TRBD1 (6 bases). Trimming removed 4 bases at V and 0 bases at J, with 12 bases between. CDR1 is ENHRY, CDR2 SYGVKD, per germline. The CDR3 runs 15 residues. The CDR3 reads CAISVRDTYQETQYF. The CDR3, as DNA: TGTGCCATCAGTGTCCGGGACACATACCAAGAGACCCAGTACTTC.

Of note for this clonotype: Mismatch with germline at one junction end may stem from a read error. The chain carries TRBV5-1 and TRBJ2-7; the match to TRBD1 covers 9 bases. Germline lookup yields CDR1 SGHRS and CDR2 YFSETQ. The CDR3 is made up of 15 amino acids. The CDR3 DNA follows: TGCGCCGGCAGCTTCTTGGGACAGGGTACCTACGAGCAGTACTTC. It translates to CAGSFLGQGTYEQYF.